The 8 T cell receptor beta chains listed next were all sequenced from one sample in a study of T cells in Graves' hyperthyroidism and ophthalmopathy. Researchers amplified the TCR beta CDR3 regions from RNA transcripts. First-round RT-PCR of the TCR CDR3 relied on the HTBI primer set. TCRdb reprocessed the multiplex PCR reads via MiXCR and lists one record per CDR3 protein. The sample has more than 300,000 distinct CDR3 sequences; more than 12% are singletons. Sequenced sample: blood. Source of these receptors: a woman in her thirties with Graves' ophthalmopathy.

The table lists this clonotype with many counts. V and J are TRBV13 and TRBJ2-3; no reliable D call. The CDR3 is 13 residues long. V shed 0 bases and J shed 6 bases, with 7 bases lying between them. CDR1 PRHDT and CDR2 FYEKMQ come from the germline V gene (reference sequence). CDR3 sequence (DNA): TGTGCCAGCAGCTTAGGCCGGAGTGATACGCAGTATTTT. Translating it yields CASSLGRSDTQYF.

This clonotype was observed at least ten times. The V gene is TRBV25-1, the J gene TRBJ1-2, with a weak D call TRBD1 (5 bases). V lost 5 bases, J lost 5 bases, and 12 bases lay in between. Per the germline V gene, CDR1 is MGHDK and CDR2 is SYGVNS. CDR3 length: 13 amino acids. DNA of the CDR3: TGTGCCAGCAGTCAGGGTCTGGATTATGGCTACACCTTC. Translating gives CASSQGLDYGYTF.

The rearrangement uses TRBV29-1 and TRBJ1-3, with 8 bases identical to TRBD1. This CDR3 contains 14 residues. The V gene's germline CDR1 is SQVTM and CDR2 ANQGSEA. V was clipped by 6 bases and J by 0 bases; unmatched bases: 4. CDR3 sequence: CSVVTGDSGNTIYF. The DNA of the CDR3 is TGCAGCGTAGTGACAGGGGACTCTGGAAACACCATATATTTT.

The V call is TRBV6-4, the J call TRBJ1-4; tentative D call: TRBD1 (5 bases). Trimming stripped 0 bases from V and 5 bases from J, with 16 bases between. The germline CDR1 and CDR2 sequences are MRHNA and SNTAGT. There are 17 residues in the CDR3. CDR3 residues: CASSDSMGGDENEKLFF. CDR3 sequence (DNA): TGTGCCAGCAGTGACTCTATGGGGGGGGACGAGAATGAAAAACTGTTTTTT.

The V and J genes are TRBV5-4 and TRBJ2-3; 12 nucleotides align to TRBD2. The V gene end was trimmed by 10 bases and the J gene end by 0 bases; junction bases not matched to a gene: 12. Germline V gene data show CDR1 as SGHNT and CDR2 as YYREEE (reference sequence). The CDR3 has 17 amino acids. In DNA form, the CDR3 reads TGTGCCTTAAAGGCTAGCGGGGGGGCCCATAGCACAGATACGCAGTATTTT. Protein sequence: CALKASGGAHSTDTQYF.

This clonotype occurred many times. V usage is TRBV2 and J usage is TRBJ1-2, with D uncertain. With 4 bases removed from V and 10 bases from J, the gap between germline ends came to 10 bases. The CDR3 covers 11 residues. The germline V gene has CDR1 SNHLY and CDR2 FYNNEI. The CDR3 nucleotides read TGTGCCAGCAGTGCTACAAGGGTCTACACCTTC. It is translated as CASSATRVYTF.

In its sample, this clonotype was seen many times. The chain employs TRBV7-2 and TRBJ2-7, with TRBD2 matching over 12 bases. This CDR3 region has 16 residues. Trimming took 5 bases from V and 3 from J; bases not matched to a gene: 8. CDR1 and CDR2 (germline): SGHTA, FQGNSA. CDR3 DNA: TGTGCCAGCAGCCATCAACAGGGACTAGCGGGCTACGAGCAGTACTTC. Protein product: CASSHQQGLAGYEQYF.

In this sample, this clonotype turned up many times. The chain links TRBV11-2 to TRBJ2-7; D call uncertain. The CDR3 length is 16 residues. Trimming left V 1 base short and J 3 bases short, with 16 bases between. Germline V gene lookup returns CDR1 SGHAT and CDR2 FQNNGV. CDR3 nucleotide sequence: TGTGCCAGCAGCTTAGGAAGGACCGTCTCAGGCTACGAGCAGTACTTC. It specifies CASSLGRTVSGYEQYF.